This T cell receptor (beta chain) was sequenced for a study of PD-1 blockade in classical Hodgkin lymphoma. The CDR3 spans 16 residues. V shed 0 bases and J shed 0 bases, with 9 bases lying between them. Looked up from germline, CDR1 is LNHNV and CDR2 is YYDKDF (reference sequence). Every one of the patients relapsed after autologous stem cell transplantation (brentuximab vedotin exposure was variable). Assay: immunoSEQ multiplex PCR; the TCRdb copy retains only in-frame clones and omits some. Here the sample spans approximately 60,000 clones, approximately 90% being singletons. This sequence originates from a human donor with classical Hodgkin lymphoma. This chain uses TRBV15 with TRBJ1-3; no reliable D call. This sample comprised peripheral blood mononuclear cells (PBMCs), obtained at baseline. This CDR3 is CATSRDVANSGNTIYF. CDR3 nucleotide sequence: TGTGCCACCAGCAGAGACGTTGCGAACTCTGGAAACACCATATATTTT.